Shown below are 20 T cell receptor beta chains from a single sample sequenced in a study of T cell responses to AZD1222 COVID-19 vaccine. Repertoires were generated with immunoSEQ multiplex PCR, while TCRdb's copy carries only in-frame clones and drops some. There are approximately 94,000 clones in the sample; approximately 90% occur only once, and about 1.8% lies in the top ten. The material was peripheral blood, obtained on day 0 of AZD1222 vaccination. These receptors all come from an adult in good health.

The chain carries TRBV6-5 and TRBJ1-6, with D possibly TRBD1 on 6 matching bases. With 1 base removed from V and 5 bases from J, the gap between germline ends came to 9 bases. The CDR3 is made up of 15 amino acids. Looked up from germline, CDR1 is MNHEY and CDR2 is SVGAGI. The CDR3 sequence is CASSYLGQNNSPLHF. In DNA form, the CDR3 reads TGTGCCAGCAGTTACTTGGGACAAAATAATTCACCCCTCCACTTT.

This chain joins TRBV4-3 and TRBJ2-3; 7 positions agree with TRBD2. The germline V gene encodes CDR1 LGHNA and CDR2 YSLEER. The length of the CDR3 is 16 residues. V trimming: 0 bases; J trimming: 4 bases; junction bases outside the gene matches: 7. CDR3 in DNA: TGCGCCAGCAGCCAAGAGGCGGGACGGGGGGCAGATACGCAGTATTTT. This sequence encodes CASSQEAGRGADTQYF.

The rearrangement uses TRBV19 and TRBJ2-7; TRBD2 might be the D (5 bases). Germline assignment: CDR1 LNHDA and CDR2 SQIVND (reference sequence). Trimming removed 6 bases from V and 2 bases from J, with 23 bases in between. The CDR3 contains 17 residues. The DNA for the CDR3 is TGTGCCAGTAGGCGCGACTCAGCCGGGGTAATTCCCTACGAGCAGTACTTC. Protein sequence: CASRRDSAGVIPYEQYF.

The V gene is TRBV27, the J gene TRBJ2-7, with a possible D match to TRBD2 (7 bases). In germline, CDR1 is MNHEY, CDR2 SMNVEV (reference sequence). Deletions cut 8 bases from V and 4 bases from J, with 12 bases between. The CDR3 is 12 residues long. In DNA, the CDR3 is TGTGCCAGCCGGGGGGCTTCGTACGAGCAGTACTTC. Residues: CASRGASYEQYF.

This sequence joins TRBV7-2 and TRBJ2-2; the D is unclear. This CDR3 contains 15 residues. Trimming removed 1 base at V and 3 bases at J, with 9 bases between. Germline V lookup: CDR1 SGHTA, CDR2 FQGNSA. The CDR3 DNA is TGTGCCAGCAGCTTAGGATGGCTGTACACCGGGGAGCTGTTTTTT. It is translated as CASSLGWLYTGELFF.

This clone was counted once. The gene calls are TRBV19 and TRBJ1-1; a weak D match, TRBD1 (5 bases). The CDR3 has 16 amino acids. CDR1 and CDR2 from the germline V gene are LNHDA and SQIVND (reference sequence). V dropped 6 bases and J dropped 1 base, with 18 bases sitting between them. The CDR3 bases are TGTGCCAGTAGCCCCCTTTCAGGGAGAGAGAACACTGAAGCTTTCTTT. Its protein product is CASSPLSGRENTEAFF.

CDR3: CAWQGATNEKLFF. The CDR3 bases are TGTGCCTGGCAGGGGGCAACTAATGAAAAACTGTTTTTT. The chain couples TRBV30 to TRBJ1-4; 7 bases map to TRBD1. CDR3 length: 13 amino acids. After removal of 5 bases from V and 0 bases from J, the junction contained 0 bases not matched to a gene. Germline CDR1 and CDR2: GTSNPN and SVGIG (reference sequence).

V is TRBV4-1 and J is TRBJ2-3; D ambiguous. Trimming cost V 10 bases and J 0 bases, with 11 bases left between them. The germline gives CDR1 MGHRA, CDR2 YSYEKL. CDR3 length: 13 amino acids. CDR3 DNA: TGCGCCACCGCACCCTCTAGCACAGATACGCAGTATTTT. It is translated as CATAPSSTDTQYF.

The genes are TRBV18 and TRBJ2-1; weak D call: TRBD2 (6 bases). Germline values: CDR1 KGHSH, CDR2 LQKENI. The CDR3 has 15 residues. Deletions cut 4 bases from V and 0 bases from J, with 10 bases between. The chain's CDR3 is CASSRDLSSYNEQFF. CDR3 nucleotides: TGTGCCAGCTCACGGGACTTAAGCTCCTACAATGAGCAGTTCTTC. Full variable domain (outside the CDR3, taken from reference TRBV18 and TRBJ2-1): NAGVMQNPRHLVRRRGQEARLRCSPMKGHSHVYWYRQLPEEGLKFMVYLQKENIIDESGMPKERFSAEFPKEGPSILRIQQVVRGDSAAYFCASSRDLSSYNEQFFGPGTRLTVL.

This clone came up once. The rearrangement uses TRBV12-3 or TRBV12-4 and TRBJ1-5; D unclear. The CDR3 has 13 residues. V lost 8 bases to trimming and J lost 7 bases, with 15 bases between them. This chain's CDR3 is CASGDSDSQPQHF. CDR3 in DNA: TGTGCCAGCGGAGATTCAGACTCCCAGCCCCAGCATTTT.

This clone was detected only a few times. The chain uses TRBV19 and TRBJ2-3; D call uncertain. The V end lost 5 bases, the J end lost 6 bases, and 12 bases lay between the germline ends. Germline CDR1 LNHDA, CDR2 SQIVND (reference sequence). The CDR3 runs 13 residues. The CDR3 loop is CASSLGRLDTQYF. Written as DNA, the CDR3 is TGTGCCAGTAGTCTCGGACGCTTGGATACGCAGTATTTT.

V usage is TRBV19 and J usage is TRBJ2-1; 7 bases map to TRBD2. The J segment lost 3 bases and the V segment lost 4 bases, leaving 6 bases of the junction unmatched. Germline CDR1 and CDR2: LNHDA and SQIVND (reference sequence). There are 15 residues in the CDR3. In DNA form, the CDR3 reads TGTGCCAGTAGTACGGGGTCTAGCGGCTACAATGAGCAGTTCTTC. Translating gives CASSTGSSGYNEQFF.

The chain couples TRBV19 to TRBJ2-1; D might be TRBD2 (6 bases). V was pared by 8 bases and J by 6 bases, with 14 bases between. This CDR3 comprises 13 residues. Germline CDR1 LNHDA, CDR2 SQIVND (reference sequence). The CDR3 bases are TGTGCCAGTGGGGCAGCGGGCCGCAATGAGCAGTTCTTC. Its translation: CASGAAGRNEQFF.

V is TRBV4-1 and J is TRBJ2-5; unclear D gene. CDR1 and CDR2 from the germline V gene are MGHRA and YSYEKL. There are 13 residues in the CDR3. The germline V and J ends were trimmed by 1 base and 4 bases, with 7 bases remaining between them. DNA for the CDR3: TGCGCCAGCAGCCAAGTACCCGCAGAGACCCAGTACTTC. The encoded protein is CASSQVPAETQYF.

The chain is built from TRBV6-5 and TRBJ1-1, with no clear D. V was shortened by 11 bases and J by 7 bases, with 14 bases between the two germline ends. Germline CDR1 is MNHEY and CDR2 is SVGAGI. The CDR3 spans 11 residues. The CDR3 spells CAVKLDLEAFF. CDR3 bases: TGTGCCGTTAAGTTGGACCTTGAAGCTTTCTTT.

The V call is TRBV9, the J call TRBJ2-1, with TRBD1 as a possible D gene (6 bases). The CDR3 length is 17 residues. With 2 bases removed from V and 1 base from J, the gap between germline ends came to 16 bases. The germline gives CDR1 SGDLS, CDR2 YYNGEE. DNA for the CDR3: TGTGCCAGCAGCGTGCAAGGGGGTAGCGCTTCCTACAATGAGCAGTTCTTC. Protein product: CASSVQGGSASYNEQFF.

A word on this clone: An end of the junction differs from the germline gene, which may be a read error. V gene TRBV7-3 combines with J gene TRBJ2-1; TRBD1 matches at 8 bases. The germline V gene has CDR1 SGHTA and CDR2 FQGTGA. There are 15 residues in the CDR3. The CDR3 nucleotides are TGTGCCAGCAGCCCTCAGGGGGCGTCCTCCAATGAGCAGTTCTTC. Translation: CASSPQGASSNEQFF.

The rearrangement joins TRBV28 to TRBJ2-7, with D perhaps given as TRBD1 or TRBD2 (7 bases each). Trimming removed 6 bases at V and 7 bases at J, with 22 bases between. The CDR3 is made up of 15 amino acids. Germline V gene lookup returns CDR1 MDHEN and CDR2 SYDVKM. The CDR3 sequence: CASRPGGLLLMEQYF. The CDR3 region has the DNA TGTGCCAGCAGGCCAGGGGGACTACTCCTTATGGAGCAGTACTTC.

The chain recombines TRBV18 with TRBJ2-7, with 10 positions matching TRBD2. CDR1 is KGHSH and CDR2 is LQKENI in the germline V gene. V was pared by 4 bases and J by 5 bases, with 8 bases of the junction left unmatched. The CDR3 consists of 15 residues. The CDR3 coding sequence is TGTGCCAGCTCACTAACTAGCGGGGAGGGCCACGAGCAGTACTTC. Its protein product is CASSLTSGEGHEQYF.

The chain carries TRBV18 and TRBJ2-5; D gene ambiguous. V was cut by 6 bases and J by 2 bases, with 10 bases left in between. Germline assignment: CDR1 KGHSH and CDR2 LQKENI. The CDR3 is made up of 13 amino acids. The CDR3 sequence is CASSSELQETQYF. The CDR3 nucleotides are TGTGCCAGCTCTTCAGAGCTACAAGAGACCCAGTACTTC.